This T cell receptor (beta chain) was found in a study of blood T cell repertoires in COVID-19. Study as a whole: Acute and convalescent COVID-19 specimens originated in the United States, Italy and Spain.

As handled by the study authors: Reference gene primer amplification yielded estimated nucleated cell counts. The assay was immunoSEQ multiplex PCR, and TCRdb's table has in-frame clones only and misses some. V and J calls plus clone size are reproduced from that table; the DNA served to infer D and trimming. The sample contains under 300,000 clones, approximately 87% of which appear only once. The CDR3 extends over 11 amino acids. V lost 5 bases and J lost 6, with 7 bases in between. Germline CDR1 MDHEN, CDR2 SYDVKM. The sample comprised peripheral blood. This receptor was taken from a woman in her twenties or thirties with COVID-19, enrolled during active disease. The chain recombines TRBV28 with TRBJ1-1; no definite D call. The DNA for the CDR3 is TGTGCCAGCAGTGTGTATCCTGAAGCTTTCTTT. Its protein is CASSVYPEAFF.